This record looks at one TCR beta chain sequence and its context. The count of this clone is one. Its antigen target is currently unknown. No base-level quality is on record; no much larger clone is a single base apart. The time point label, read with the paper, signifies: baseline before first vaccination. The vaccinee samples were drawn from two UK trials, COV001 and COV002, one of which was a single-blind randomized controlled phase 2/3 trial testing AZD1222 (ChAdOx1 nCoV-19) in healthy adults. For TCRbeta chain sequencing, PBMC samples were collected from trial participants at day 0 and at day 28 after the second dose. The data belong to a study of T cell responses to AZD1222 COVID-19 vaccine (dated by TCRdb to the early 2020s). Some background on the complete study: AZD1222 recipients given second doses at about 4 weeks or at about 12 weeks were pooled, since spike-specific TCR depth and breadth were not found to differ between the two schedules. A total of 230 to 250 trial participants underwent TCR sequencing, of whom about 210 received two doses of AZD1222 and 26 received two doses of the MenACWY control vaccine. Enrollment into the trials was organized by age into subgroups of 18-55, 56-69 and 70-plus years, and those subgroups contained about 150, 27 and 61 TCR-sequenced participants, respectively. General findings and caveats noted by the study authors: Conclusions about previously exposed vaccinees were limited because only six or seven AZD1222 recipients were SARS-CoV-2 seropositive at baseline. A significant rise in spike-specific TCR breadth and depth was observed after two AZD1222 doses relative to day 0 and relative to MenACWY recipients. Participants were mostly white British, with more females than males. The authors suggested clonal diversity may have been underestimated. The 56-69-year group was small, and its depth increase did not reach significance, likely because of low power. Because no day 14 peak-response samples were available, the repertoires could be characterized only after the peak T cell response. Reportedly, close to half of the unique spike-specific TCRs recognized epitopes lying outside the regions that are mutated in the B.1.351 and B.1.1.7 variants. The vaccine-associated CD4 TCRs covered the entire spike protein, and the dominant responses fell in regions 160-218 and 743-854.

The CDR3 regions of human TCRbeta chains were subjected to immunosequencing. As for the original processing: Repertoire TCRs were matched against a reference library of SARS-CoV-2-specific TCRs generated with the MIRA antigen-specificity platform. Breadth meant the fraction of unique TCRs that were SARS-CoV-2-associated, whereas depth meant the fraction of total T cells that were SARS-CoV-2-associated. Using the MIRA data, each spike-specific TCR was assigned both to the spike region to which the TCR was reactive and to a CD4 or CD8 class. Log10-transformed breadth and depth values were compared by one-way ANOVA with Sidak's multiple comparisons tests. In TCRdb, the immuneACCESS table is reduced to in-frame sequences with V and J assigned. These tables do not hold every clone; where another copy was compared, an unresolved V gene accounts for under half, and the others remain unexplained. Clone size and V and J calls were adopted from that table, with D and trimming inferred from the DNA. The sample yields more than 100,000 clones; around 87% were counted once. The ten biggest clones cover roughly 1.1% of the sample.

This TCR was recovered from an adult in good health. This material consisted of peripheral blood, taken on day 0 of AZD1222 vaccination.

For the CDR3, the sequence is CAISESGGGVEQFF. DNA sequence: TGTGCCATCAGTGAGTCAGGGGGAGGTGTCGAGCAGTTCTTC. The rearrangement combines TRBV10-3 with TRBJ2-1; the D gene is perhaps TRBD1 or TRBD2, as each covers 6 bases. CDR1 and CDR2 are drawn from the germline V gene: ENHRY, SYGVKD. The junction shows trimming of 0 bases on V and 10 bases on J, plus 13 bases between the germline ends. There are 14 amino acids in the CDR3, from cysteine to phenylalanine inclusive. The read is trimmed to its CDR3 DNA, 42 bases read in frame from base 1.